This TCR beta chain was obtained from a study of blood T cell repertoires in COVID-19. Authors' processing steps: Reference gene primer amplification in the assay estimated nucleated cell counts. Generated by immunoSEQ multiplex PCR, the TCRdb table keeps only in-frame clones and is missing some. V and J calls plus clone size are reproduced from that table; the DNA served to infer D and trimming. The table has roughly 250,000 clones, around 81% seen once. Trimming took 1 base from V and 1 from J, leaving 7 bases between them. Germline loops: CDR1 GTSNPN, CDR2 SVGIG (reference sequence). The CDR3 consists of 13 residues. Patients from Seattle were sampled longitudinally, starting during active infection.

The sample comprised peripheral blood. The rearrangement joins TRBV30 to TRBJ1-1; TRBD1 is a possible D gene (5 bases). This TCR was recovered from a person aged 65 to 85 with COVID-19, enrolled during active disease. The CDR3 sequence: CAWSGGGNTEAFF. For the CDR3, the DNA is TGTGCCTGGAGTGGGGGGGGGAACACTGAAGCTTTCTTT. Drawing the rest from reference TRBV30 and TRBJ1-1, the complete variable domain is SQTIHQWPATLVQPVGSPLSLECTVEGTSNPNLYWYRQAAGRGLQLLFYSVGIGQISSEVPQNLSASRPQDRQFILSSKKLLLSDSGFYLCAWSGGGNTEAFFGQGTRLTVV.